These 6 T cell receptor beta chains were sequenced from one sample in a study of cytomegalovirus exposure and HLA in healthy donors (dated by TCRdb to 2015 to 2018). Receptors were amplified or captured by the immunoSEQ multiplex PCR assay. Held by TCRdb, this immuneACCESS table contains in-frame sequences only and omits some clones. Under half of the omission traces to an unresolved V gene where checked; the cause of the rest is unknown. The sample data list 150,000 to 200,000 clones, and less than 85% of these were observed just once. The top ten hold more than 15% of the sample. The material sequenced was PBMCs. The receptors shown here come from a man aged 18-30 years in good health and CMV-seropositive.

This clone was seen a few times. CDR3 DNA sequence: TGTGCCAGCAGCTTAGGGACAGGGACGGGAGAGCAGTACTTC. Amino acids: CASSLGTGTGEQYF. The V gene is TRBV7-7, the J gene TRBJ2-7; 8 bases fit TRBD1. CDR3 size: 14 residues. Trimming cost V 1 base and J 7 bases; bases outside gene matches: 6. Germline CDR1 reads SSHAT; CDR2 reads FNYEAQ (reference sequence).

This chain joins TRBV28 and TRBJ1-5; TRBD1 agrees at 7 bases. After removal of 0 bases from V and 4 bases from J, the junction contained 6 bases not matched to a gene. CDR1 and CDR2 from the germline V gene are MDHEN and SYDVKM. CDR3 length: 16 amino acids. CDR3 bases: TGTGCCAGCAGTTTATGGGGCCGGGACAGAAATCAGCCCCAGCATTTT. It yields the protein CASSLWGRDRNQPQHF.

The chain has TRBV5-6 and TRBJ2-2; D not resolved. V lost 3 bases, J lost 6 bases, and 6 bases lay in between. Germline assignment: CDR1 SGHDT and CDR2 YYEEEE. CDR3 length: 12 residues. The CDR3 is CASSSGSGELFF. The CDR3 coding sequence is TGTGCCAGCAGCTCCGGGTCCGGGGAGCTGTTTTTT.

The gene calls are TRBV19 and TRBJ2-1; TRBD2 agrees at 8 bases. After removal of 5 bases from V and 9 bases from J, the junction contained 12 bases not matched to a gene. The germline CDR1 and CDR2 sequences are LNHDA and SQIVND (reference sequence). The CDR3 length is 15 residues. As DNA, the CDR3 is TGTGCCAGTAGTTTCCGACTGACGGGAGGGCCTGAGCAGTTCTTC. Translating it yields CASSFRLTGGPEQFF.

The chain couples TRBV28 to TRBJ1-1; no reliable D call. CDR1 and CDR2 from the germline V gene are MDHEN and SYDVKM. V lost 3 bases to trimming and J lost 5 bases, with 10 bases between them. CDR3 length: 13 residues. In DNA form, the CDR3 reads TGTGCCAGCAGTTTGGAGTTTATGACTGAAGCTTTCTTT. As protein: CASSLEFMTEAFF.

The chain employs TRBV6-5 and TRBJ2-1, with TRBD2 matching over 7 bases. The length of the CDR3 is 14 residues. With 1 base clipped from V and 9 bases from J, the junction kept 6 bases outside the gene matches. Germline CDR1 and CDR2: MNHEY and SVGAGI. Written as DNA, the CDR3 is TGTGCCAGCAGTTACTTGGGAGGGGCGGGTGAGCAGTTCTTC. This sequence encodes CASSYLGGAGEQFF.